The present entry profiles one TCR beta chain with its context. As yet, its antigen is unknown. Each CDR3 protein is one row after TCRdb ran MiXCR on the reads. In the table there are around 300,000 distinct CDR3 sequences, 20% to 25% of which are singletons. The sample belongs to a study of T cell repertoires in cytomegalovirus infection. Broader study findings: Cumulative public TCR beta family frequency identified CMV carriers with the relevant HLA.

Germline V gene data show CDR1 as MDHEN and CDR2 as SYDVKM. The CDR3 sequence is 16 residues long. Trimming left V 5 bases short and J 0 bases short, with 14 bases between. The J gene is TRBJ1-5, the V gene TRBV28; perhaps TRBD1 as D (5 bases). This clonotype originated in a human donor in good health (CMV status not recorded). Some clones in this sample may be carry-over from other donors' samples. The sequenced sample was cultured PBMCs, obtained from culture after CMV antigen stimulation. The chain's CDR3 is CASSHQGFDSNQPQHF. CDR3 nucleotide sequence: TGTGCCAGCAGTCACCAGGGTTTTGATAGCAATCAGCCCCAGCATTTT.